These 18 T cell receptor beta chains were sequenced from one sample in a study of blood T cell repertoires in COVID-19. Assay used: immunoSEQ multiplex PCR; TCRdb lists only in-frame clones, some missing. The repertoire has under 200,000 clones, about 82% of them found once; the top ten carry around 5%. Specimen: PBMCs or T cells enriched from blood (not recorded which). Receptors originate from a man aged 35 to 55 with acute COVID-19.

The CDR3 protein is CASSLDRGALYGYTF. The CDR3 nucleotides read TGTGCCAGCAGCTTAGACAGGGGAGCCCTCTATGGCTACACCTTC. The genes are TRBV7-2 and TRBJ1-2; TRBD1 matches at 7 bases. Trimming removed 1 base from V and 4 bases from J; junction bases left unmatched: 6. CDR1 is SGHTA, CDR2 FQGNSA, per germline. This CDR3 contains 15 residues.

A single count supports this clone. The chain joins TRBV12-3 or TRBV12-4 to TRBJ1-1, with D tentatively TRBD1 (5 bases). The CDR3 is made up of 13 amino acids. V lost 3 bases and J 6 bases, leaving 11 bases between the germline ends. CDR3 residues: CASSFLGGAEAFF. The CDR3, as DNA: TGTGCCAGCAGTTTTTTGGGGGGAGCTGAAGCTTTCTTT.

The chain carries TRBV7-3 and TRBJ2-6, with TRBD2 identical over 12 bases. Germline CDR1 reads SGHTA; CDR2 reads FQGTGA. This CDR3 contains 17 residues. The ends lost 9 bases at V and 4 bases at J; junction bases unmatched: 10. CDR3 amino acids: CASLTSGRRSGANVLTF. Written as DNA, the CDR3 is TGTGCCAGTCTCACTAGCGGGAGGCGGTCGGGGGCCAACGTCCTGACTTTC.

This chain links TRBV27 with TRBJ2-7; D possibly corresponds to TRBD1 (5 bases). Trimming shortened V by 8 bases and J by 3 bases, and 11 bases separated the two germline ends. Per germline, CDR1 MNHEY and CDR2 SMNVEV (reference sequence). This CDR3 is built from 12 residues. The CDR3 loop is CASGSDSYEQYF. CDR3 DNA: TGTGCCAGCGGATCCGACAGCTACGAGCAGTACTTC.

CDR3 residues: CASSRTASGNTIYF. Written as DNA, the CDR3 is TGTGCCAGCAGTAGGACAGCCTCTGGAAACACCATATATTTT. V is TRBV2 and J is TRBJ1-3, with D tentatively TRBD1 (6 bases). The CDR3 extends over 14 amino acids. Trimming pared 5 bases from V and 0 bases from J, leaving 8 bases between. Germline V gene lookup returns CDR1 SNHLY and CDR2 FYNNEI.

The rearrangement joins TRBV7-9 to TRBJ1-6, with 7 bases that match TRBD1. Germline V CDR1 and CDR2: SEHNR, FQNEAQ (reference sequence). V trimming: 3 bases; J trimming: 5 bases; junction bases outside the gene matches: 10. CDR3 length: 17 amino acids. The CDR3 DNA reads TGTGCCAGCAGCTTCCACACAGGGGTGGTGGATAATTCACCCCTCCACTTT. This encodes CASSFHTGVVDNSPLHF. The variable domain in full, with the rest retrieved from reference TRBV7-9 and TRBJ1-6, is DTGVSQNPRHKITKRGQNVTFRCDPISEHNRLYWYRQTLGQGPEFLTYFQNEAQLEKSRLLSDRFSAERPKGSFSTLEIQRTEQGDSAMYLCASSFHTGVVDNSPLHFGNGTRLTVT.

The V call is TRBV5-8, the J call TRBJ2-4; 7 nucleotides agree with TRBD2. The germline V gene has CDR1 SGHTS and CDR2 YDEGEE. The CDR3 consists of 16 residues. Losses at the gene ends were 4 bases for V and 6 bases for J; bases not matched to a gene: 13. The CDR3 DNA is TGTGCCAGCAGCAGGGAGGGCGGGAGTCCCTTAAACATTCAGTACTTC. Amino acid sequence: CASSREGGSPLNIQYF. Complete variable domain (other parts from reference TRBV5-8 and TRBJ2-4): EAGVTQSPTHLIKTRGQQATLRCSPISGHTSVYWYQQALGLGLQFLLWYDEGEERNRGNFPPRFSGRQFPNYSSELNVNALELEDSALYLCASSREGGSPLNIQYFGAGTRLSVL.

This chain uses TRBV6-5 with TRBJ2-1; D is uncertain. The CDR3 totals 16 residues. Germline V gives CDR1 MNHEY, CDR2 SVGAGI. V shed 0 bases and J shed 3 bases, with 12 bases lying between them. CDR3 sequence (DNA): TGTGCCAGCAGTTACTCGATCCAGGCATACTACAATGAGCAGTTCTTC. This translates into CASSYSIQAYYNEQFF.

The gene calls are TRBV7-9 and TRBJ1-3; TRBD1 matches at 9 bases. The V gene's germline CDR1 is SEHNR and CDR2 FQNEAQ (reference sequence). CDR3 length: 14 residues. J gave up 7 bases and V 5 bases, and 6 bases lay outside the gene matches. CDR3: CASSPRTGDNTIYF. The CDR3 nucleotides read TGTGCCAGCAGCCCCCGGACAGGGGACAACACCATATATTTT.

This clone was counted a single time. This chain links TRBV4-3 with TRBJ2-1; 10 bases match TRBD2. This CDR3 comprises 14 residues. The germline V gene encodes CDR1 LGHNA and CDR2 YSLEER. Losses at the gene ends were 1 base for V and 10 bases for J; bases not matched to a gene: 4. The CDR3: CASSQGSGRGEQFF. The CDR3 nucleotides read TGCGCCAGCAGCCAAGGGAGCGGGAGGGGCGAGCAGTTCTTC.

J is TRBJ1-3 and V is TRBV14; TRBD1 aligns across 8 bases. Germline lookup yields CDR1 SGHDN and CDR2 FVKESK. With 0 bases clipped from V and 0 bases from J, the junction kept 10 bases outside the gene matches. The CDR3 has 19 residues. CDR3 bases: TGTGCCAGCAGCCAAGATAGGGGCAGGGGGCCGAACTCTGGAAACACCATATATTTT. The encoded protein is CASSQDRGRGPNSGNTIYF.

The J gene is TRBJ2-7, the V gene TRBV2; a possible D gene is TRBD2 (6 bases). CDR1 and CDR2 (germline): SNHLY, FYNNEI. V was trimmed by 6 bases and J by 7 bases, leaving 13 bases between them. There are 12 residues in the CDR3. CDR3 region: CASRAEGREQYF. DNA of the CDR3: TGTGCCAGCAGGGCGGAGGGGAGGGAGCAGTACTTC.

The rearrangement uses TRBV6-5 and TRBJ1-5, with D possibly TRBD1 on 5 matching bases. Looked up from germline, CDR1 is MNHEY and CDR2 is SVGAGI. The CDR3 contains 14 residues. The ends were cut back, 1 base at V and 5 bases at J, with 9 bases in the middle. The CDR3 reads CASSYLGGDQPQHF. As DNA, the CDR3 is TGTGCCAGCAGTTACTTGGGGGGAGATCAGCCCCAGCATTTT.

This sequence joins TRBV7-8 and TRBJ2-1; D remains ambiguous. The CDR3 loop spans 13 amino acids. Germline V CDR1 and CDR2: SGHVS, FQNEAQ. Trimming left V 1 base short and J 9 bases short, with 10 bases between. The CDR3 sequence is CASSLDRRGEQFF. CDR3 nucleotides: TGTGCCAGCAGCTTAGATCGTCGAGGTGAGCAGTTCTTC.

The DNA of the CDR3 is TGTGCCAGCAGCACCACGGCGGGGGAGGGTCAGCCCCAGCATTTT. It yields the protein CASSTTAGEGQPQHF. The rearrangement links TRBV7-9 to TRBJ1-5; a weak D match, TRBD1 (5 bases). Germline V lookup: CDR1 SEHNR, CDR2 FQNEAQ (reference sequence). The V and J ends lost 5 bases and 6 bases respectively, with 17 bases between them. This CDR3 spans 15 amino acids.

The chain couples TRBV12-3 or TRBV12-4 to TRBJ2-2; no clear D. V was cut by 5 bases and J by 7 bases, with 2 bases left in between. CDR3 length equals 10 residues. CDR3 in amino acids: CASSHGELFF. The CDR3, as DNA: TGTGCCAGCAGTCACGGGGAGCTGTTTTTT.

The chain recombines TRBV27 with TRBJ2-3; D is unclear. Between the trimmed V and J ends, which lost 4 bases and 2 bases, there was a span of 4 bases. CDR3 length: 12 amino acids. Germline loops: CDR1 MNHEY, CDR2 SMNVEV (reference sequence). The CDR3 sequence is CASSSITDTQYF. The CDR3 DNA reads TGTGCCAGCAGTTCTATCACAGATACGCAGTATTTT.

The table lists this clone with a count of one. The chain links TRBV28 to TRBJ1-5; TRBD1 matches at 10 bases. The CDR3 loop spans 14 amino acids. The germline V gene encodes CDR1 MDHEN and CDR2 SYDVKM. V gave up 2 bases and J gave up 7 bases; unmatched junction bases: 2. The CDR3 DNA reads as TGTGCCAGCAGTTTAAGGACAGGGGGACAGCCCCAGCATTTT. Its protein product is CASSLRTGGQPQHF. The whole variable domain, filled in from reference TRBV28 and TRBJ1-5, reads DVKVTQSSRYLVKRTGEKVFLECVQDMDHENMFWYRQDPGLGLRLIYFSYDVKMKEKGDIPEGYSVSREKKERFSLILESASTNQTSMYLCASSLRTGGQPQHFGDGTRLSIL.